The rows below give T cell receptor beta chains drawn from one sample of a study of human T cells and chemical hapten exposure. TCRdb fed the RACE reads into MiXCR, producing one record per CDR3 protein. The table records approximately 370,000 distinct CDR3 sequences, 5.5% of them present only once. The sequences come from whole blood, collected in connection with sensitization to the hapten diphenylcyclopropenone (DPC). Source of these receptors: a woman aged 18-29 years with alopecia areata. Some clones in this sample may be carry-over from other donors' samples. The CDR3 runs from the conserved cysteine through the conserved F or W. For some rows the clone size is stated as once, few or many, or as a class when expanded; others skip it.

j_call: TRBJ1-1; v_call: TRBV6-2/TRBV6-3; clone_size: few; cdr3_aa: CASAVFTGVNTEAFF
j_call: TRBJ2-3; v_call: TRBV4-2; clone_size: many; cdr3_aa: CASSQAGGRGATDTQYF
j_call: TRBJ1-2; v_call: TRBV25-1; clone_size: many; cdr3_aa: CASGGGTSGYTF
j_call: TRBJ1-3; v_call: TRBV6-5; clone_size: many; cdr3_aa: CASSYSNAGNTIYF
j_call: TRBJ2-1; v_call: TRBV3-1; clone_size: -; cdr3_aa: CASSQAPGLVYNEQFF
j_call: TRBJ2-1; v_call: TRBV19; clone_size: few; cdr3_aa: CASRGLLAGVTNEQFF
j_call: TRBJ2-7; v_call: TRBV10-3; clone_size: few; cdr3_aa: CAISEERGGIYEQYF
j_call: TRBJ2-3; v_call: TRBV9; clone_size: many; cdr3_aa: CASSPYPTDTQYF
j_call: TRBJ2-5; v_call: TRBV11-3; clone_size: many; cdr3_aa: CASSELGEGTQYF
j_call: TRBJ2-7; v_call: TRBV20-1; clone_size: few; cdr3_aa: CSAPRAGSSYEQYF
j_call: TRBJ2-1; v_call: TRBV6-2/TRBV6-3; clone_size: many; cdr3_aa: CATLGRTSQEGEQFF
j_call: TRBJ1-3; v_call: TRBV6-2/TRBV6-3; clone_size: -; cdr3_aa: CASRRAGGSGNTIYF
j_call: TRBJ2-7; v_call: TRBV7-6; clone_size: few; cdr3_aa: CASSLYRGTTYEQYF
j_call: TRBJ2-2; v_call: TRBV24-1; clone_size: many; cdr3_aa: CATSDPGRTNTGELFF
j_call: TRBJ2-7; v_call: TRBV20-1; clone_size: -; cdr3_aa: CSATDQGWSYEQYF
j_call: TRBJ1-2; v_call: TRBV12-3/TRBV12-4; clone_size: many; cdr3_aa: CASGSTGGSGAAF
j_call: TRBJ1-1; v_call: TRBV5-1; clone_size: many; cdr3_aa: CASSLSRVAEAFF
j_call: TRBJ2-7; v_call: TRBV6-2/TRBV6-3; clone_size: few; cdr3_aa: CASSPRISSYEQYF
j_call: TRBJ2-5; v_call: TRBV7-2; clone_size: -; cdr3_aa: CASSLPAQETQYF
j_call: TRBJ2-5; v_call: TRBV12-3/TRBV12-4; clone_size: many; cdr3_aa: CASADGGRSSGTQYF
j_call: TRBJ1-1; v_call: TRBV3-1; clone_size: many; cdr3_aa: CASSQDGRVGEAFF
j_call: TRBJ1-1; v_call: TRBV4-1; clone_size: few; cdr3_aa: CASSQDWSAALEAFF
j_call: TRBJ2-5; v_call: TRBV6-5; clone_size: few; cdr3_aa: CASSSTGSLGRTQYF
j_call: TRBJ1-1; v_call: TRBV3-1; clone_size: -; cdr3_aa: CASTFADTEAFF
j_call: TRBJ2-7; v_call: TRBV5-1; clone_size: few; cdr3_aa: CASSLSRRHLAYEQYF
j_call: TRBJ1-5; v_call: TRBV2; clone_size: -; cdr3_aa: CASREDRNQPQHF
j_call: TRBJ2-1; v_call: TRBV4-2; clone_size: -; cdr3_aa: CASSQSPDSGGAGFF
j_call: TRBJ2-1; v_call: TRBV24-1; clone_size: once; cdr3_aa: CATSDSGGQDEQFF
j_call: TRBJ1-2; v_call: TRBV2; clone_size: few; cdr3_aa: CASSAGHILYGYTF
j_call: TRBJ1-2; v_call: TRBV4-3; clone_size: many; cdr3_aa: CASSQDSARLNYGYTF
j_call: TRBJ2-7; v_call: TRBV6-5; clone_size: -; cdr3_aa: CASSVAGISYEQYF
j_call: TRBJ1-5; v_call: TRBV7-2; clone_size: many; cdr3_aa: CASSLGDRNQPQHF
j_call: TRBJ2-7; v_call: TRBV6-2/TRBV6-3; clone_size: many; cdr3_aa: CASSYVQGIYEQYF
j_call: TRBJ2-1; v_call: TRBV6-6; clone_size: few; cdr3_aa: CASSYVVYNEQFF
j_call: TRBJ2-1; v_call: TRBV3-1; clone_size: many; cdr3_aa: CASSQSSANEQFF
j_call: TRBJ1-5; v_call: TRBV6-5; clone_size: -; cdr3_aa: CASRKGQGDQPQHF
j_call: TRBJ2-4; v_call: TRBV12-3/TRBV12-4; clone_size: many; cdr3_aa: CASSLAGRGQYF
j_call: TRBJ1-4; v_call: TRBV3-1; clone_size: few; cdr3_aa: CASSHPRGRYEKLFF
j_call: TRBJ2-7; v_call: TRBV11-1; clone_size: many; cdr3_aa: CASSLSGGTYEQYF
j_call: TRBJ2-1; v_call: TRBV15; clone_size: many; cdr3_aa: CATSRGAGRDEQFF
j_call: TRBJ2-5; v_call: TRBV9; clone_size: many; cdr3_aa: CASSVTGTGVEETQYF
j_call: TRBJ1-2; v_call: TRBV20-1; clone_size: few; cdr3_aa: CSGHRILSYGYTF
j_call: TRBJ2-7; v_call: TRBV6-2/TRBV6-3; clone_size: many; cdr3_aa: CASSHGLGEGEQYF
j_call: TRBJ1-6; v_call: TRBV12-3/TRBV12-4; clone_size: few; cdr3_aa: CASRAENSPLHF
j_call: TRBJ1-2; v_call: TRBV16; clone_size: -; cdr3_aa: CASSRKYNPRENYGYTF
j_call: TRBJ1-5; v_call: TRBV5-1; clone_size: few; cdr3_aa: CASSLGTGVGQPQHF
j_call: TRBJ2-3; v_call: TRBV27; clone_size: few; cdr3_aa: CASSLVAGGLTDTQYF
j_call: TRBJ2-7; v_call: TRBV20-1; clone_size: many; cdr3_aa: CSASTGSSYEQYF
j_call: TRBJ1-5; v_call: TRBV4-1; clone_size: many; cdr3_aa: CASSQDHDQPQHF
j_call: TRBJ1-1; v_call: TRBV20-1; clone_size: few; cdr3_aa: CSARDTVRQEAFF